These T cell receptor beta chains were read from a single sample in a study of regulatory T cells in long-lasting Graves disease. From the multiplex PCR reads, TCRdb called clonotypes with MiXCR, one entry per CDR3 protein. This sample yields some 340,000 distinct CDR3 sequences, of which approximately 10% are seen a single time; approximately 17% belongs to the top ten. This sample also belongs to another study, concerning T cells in Graves' hyperthyroidism and ophthalmopathy.

The specimen comprised peripheral blood mononuclear cells (PBMCs), sampled at new diagnosis, from a patient treated with antithyroid drugs. The receptors were gathered from a woman younger than 35 with Graves disease. The CDR3 runs from the conserved cysteine through the conserved F or W. The order of the fields is J gene, clone size, V gene, D gene, CDR3 protein, CDR3 DNA. D genes are given only for firm matches. Clone size is shown for a subset of rows, as once, few, many or a class of expanded clone.

j_gene: TRBJ1-2; abundance: many; v_gene: TRBV7-2; d_gene: NA; CDR3aa: CASSPWLSGYTF; CDR3nt: TGTGCCAGCAGCCCCTGGTTAAGTGGCTACACCTTC
j_gene: TRBJ2-5; abundance: many; v_gene: TRBV14; d_gene: NA; CDR3aa: CASSRLNAGETQYF; CDR3nt: TGTGCCAGCAGCCGACTTAATGCGGGGGAGACCCAGTACTTC
j_gene: TRBJ1-1; abundance: many; v_gene: TRBV2; d_gene: NA; CDR3aa: CASSELMNTEAFF; CDR3nt: TGTGCCAGCAGCGAACTTATGAACACTGAAGCTTTCTTT
j_gene: TRBJ2-2; abundance: NA; v_gene: TRBV14; d_gene: NA; CDR3aa: CASSQVPVPGELFF; CDR3nt: TGTGCCAGCAGCCAAGTGCCGGTTCCTGGGGAGCTGTTTTTT
j_gene: TRBJ2-7; abundance: few; v_gene: TRBV6-2/TRBV6-3; d_gene: NA; CDR3aa: CASRSPSYEQYF; CDR3nt: TGTGCCAGCAGGAGCCCGTCCTACGAGCAGTACTTC
j_gene: TRBJ1-6; abundance: few; v_gene: TRBV27; d_gene: NA; CDR3aa: CASTPVGPAGVNSPLHF; CDR3nt: TGTGCCAGCACCCCTGTGGGGCCCGCAGGGGTGAATTCACCCCTCCACTTT
j_gene: TRBJ2-1; abundance: NA; v_gene: TRBV5-1; d_gene: TRBD2; CDR3aa: CASSWTPSSGRAGEQFF; CDR3nt: TGCGCCAGCAGCTGGACCCCCTCTAGCGGGAGGGCCGGTGAGCAGTTCTTC
j_gene: TRBJ1-1; abundance: many; v_gene: TRBV18; d_gene: NA; CDR3aa: CASSPPGGNPSTEAFF; CDR3nt: TGTGCCAGCTCACCACCGGGGGGGAATCCGTCCACTGAAGCTTTCTTT
j_gene: TRBJ2-6; abundance: many; v_gene: TRBV11-2; d_gene: TRBD1; CDR3aa: CASNPSGGALSGANVLTF; CDR3nt: TGTGCCAGCAACCCCTCAGGGGGCGCGCTCTCTGGGGCCAACGTCCTGACTTTC
j_gene: TRBJ1-4; abundance: many; v_gene: TRBV28; d_gene: NA; CDR3aa: CASSFKGSGGRLFF; CDR3nt: TGTGCCAGCAGTTTTAAGGGATCAGGTGGGCGGCTGTTTTTT
j_gene: TRBJ2-7; abundance: many; v_gene: TRBV7-8; d_gene: NA; CDR3aa: CASSLKQGLHSYEQYF; CDR3nt: TGTGCCAGCAGCTTAAAACAGGGACTGCACTCCTACGAGCAGTACTTC
j_gene: TRBJ1-2; abundance: many; v_gene: TRBV6-1; d_gene: NA; CDR3aa: CASSEADGPGNYGYTF; CDR3nt: TGTGCCAGCAGTGAAGCGGATGGGCCCGGAAACTATGGCTACACCTTC
j_gene: TRBJ1-6; abundance: few; v_gene: TRBV4-3; d_gene: NA; CDR3aa: CASSQEQSPNSPLHF; CDR3nt: TGCGCCAGCAGCCAAGAGCAGTCCCCAAATTCACCCCTCCACTTT
j_gene: TRBJ2-1; abundance: many; v_gene: TRBV6-9; d_gene: TRBD1; CDR3aa: CASSWTGQGRVPSYNEQFF; CDR3nt: TGTGCCAGCAGTTGGACTGGACAGGGGAGGGTACCCTCCTACAATGAGCAGTTCTTC
j_gene: TRBJ1-1; abundance: many; v_gene: TRBV29-1; d_gene: NA; CDR3aa: CSVEAGVVVNTEAFF; CDR3nt: TGCAGCGTTGAAGCCGGGGTAGTGGTGAACACTGAAGCTTTCTTT
j_gene: TRBJ1-2; abundance: NA; v_gene: TRBV6-1; d_gene: TRBD1; CDR3aa: CASKRDSPSSYGYTF; CDR3nt: TGTGCCAGTAAAAGGGACAGTCCTTCCTCCTATGGCTACACCTTC
j_gene: TRBJ1-1; abundance: NA; v_gene: TRBV15; d_gene: NA; CDR3aa: CATSRDPGGTEAFF; CDR3nt: TGTGCCACCAGCAGGGACCCGGGGGGGACTGAAGCTTTCTTT
j_gene: TRBJ1-2; abundance: few; v_gene: TRBV15; d_gene: TRBD1; CDR3aa: CATSTSDRRFQGYTF; CDR3nt: TGTGCCACCAGCACGTCGGACAGGCGTTTTCAAGGCTACACCTTC
j_gene: TRBJ1-1; abundance: many; v_gene: TRBV15; d_gene: NA; CDR3aa: CATSRGTEVNTEAFF; CDR3nt: TGTGCCACCAGCAGAGGGACGGAGGTGAACACTGAAGCTTTCTTT
j_gene: TRBJ1-2; abundance: many; v_gene: TRBV6-5; d_gene: NA; CDR3aa: CASSYSKLTAFGYGYTF; CDR3nt: TGTGCCAGCAGTTACTCGAAACTAACGGCCTTTGGCTATGGCTACACCTTC
j_gene: TRBJ2-1; abundance: NA; v_gene: TRBV12-3/TRBV12-4; d_gene: NA; CDR3aa: CASSREGGSYNEQFF; CDR3nt: TGTGCCAGCAGTCGAGAGGGGGGATCCTACAATGAGCAGTTCTTC
j_gene: TRBJ2-2; abundance: NA; v_gene: TRBV4-3; d_gene: TRBD1; CDR3aa: CASSLGTGRTPGELFF; CDR3nt: TGCGCCAGCAGCCTCGGGACAGGGAGGACCCCCGGGGAGCTGTTTTTT
j_gene: TRBJ2-4; abundance: few; v_gene: TRBV20-1; d_gene: NA; CDR3aa: CSANPALAKNIQYF; CDR3nt: TGCAGTGCTAATCCAGCACTAGCCAAAAACATTCAGTACTTC
j_gene: TRBJ2-2; abundance: many; v_gene: TRBV11-1; d_gene: NA; CDR3aa: CASSLSPGVTGELFF; CDR3nt: TGTGCCAGCAGCTTATCACCGGGGGTAACCGGGGAGCTGTTTTTT
j_gene: TRBJ2-1; abundance: few; v_gene: TRBV19; d_gene: TRBD1; CDR3aa: CASSNGGQGAGNEQFF; CDR3nt: TGTGCCAGTAGTAACGGAGGACAGGGGGCAGGAAATGAGCAGTTCTTC
j_gene: TRBJ2-1; abundance: many; v_gene: TRBV12-3/TRBV12-4; d_gene: NA; CDR3aa: CASSAGTLRQFF; CDR3nt: TGTGCCAGCAGTGCCGGGACTTTACGGCAGTTCTTC
j_gene: TRBJ2-1; abundance: many; v_gene: TRBV20-1; d_gene: TRBD2; CDR3aa: CSARRLAGYNEQFF; CDR3nt: TGCAGTGCTAGAAGGCTAGCGGGGTACAATGAGCAGTTCTTC
j_gene: TRBJ2-2; abundance: many; v_gene: TRBV20-1; d_gene: NA; CDR3aa: CSARDPGLVGTGELFF; CDR3nt: TGCAGTGCTAGAGATCCGGGGCTAGTCGGAACCGGGGAGCTGTTTTTT
j_gene: TRBJ2-1; abundance: many; v_gene: TRBV20-1; d_gene: TRBD2; CDR3aa: CSATRTSGVYNEQFF; CDR3nt: TGCAGTGCTACCCGGACTAGCGGGGTTTACAATGAGCAGTTCTTC
j_gene: TRBJ2-1; abundance: few; v_gene: TRBV15; d_gene: NA; CDR3aa: CAASRFGSGVGNEQFF; CDR3nt: TGTGCCGCCAGCAGGTTCGGGTCAGGGGTAGGCAATGAGCAGTTCTTC
j_gene: TRBJ2-2; abundance: NA; v_gene: TRBV7-2; d_gene: NA; CDR3aa: CASSLALDTGELFF; CDR3nt: TGTGCCAGCAGCTTAGCCCTAGACACCGGGGAGCTGTTTTTT
j_gene: TRBJ2-1; abundance: NA; v_gene: TRBV29-1; d_gene: NA; CDR3aa: CSVADYRVKYNEQFF; CDR3nt: TGCAGCGTTGCGGACTACCGGGTTAAATACAATGAGCAGTTCTTC
j_gene: TRBJ2-7; abundance: few; v_gene: TRBV7-2; d_gene: TRBD2; CDR3aa: CASSLASGSSYEQYF; CDR3nt: TGTGCCAGCAGTTTAGCTAGCGGGAGCTCCTACGAGCAGTACTTC
j_gene: TRBJ2-3; abundance: few; v_gene: TRBV29-1; d_gene: NA; CDR3aa: CSGSFSVDTQYF; CDR3nt: TGCAGCGGCTCTTTCTCCGTAGATACGCAGTATTTT
j_gene: TRBJ2-7; abundance: NA; v_gene: TRBV29-1; d_gene: NA; CDR3aa: CSATGTVTYEQYF; CDR3nt: TGCAGCGCCACCGGGACGGTAACCTACGAGCAGTACTTC
j_gene: TRBJ2-7; abundance: many; v_gene: TRBV29-1; d_gene: NA; CDR3aa: CSVEDEAASYEQYF; CDR3nt: TGCAGCGTTGAAGATGAGGCGGCTTCCTACGAGCAGTACTTC
j_gene: TRBJ2-1; abundance: many; v_gene: TRBV10-3; d_gene: TRBD1; CDR3aa: CAVRDSNNEQFF; CDR3nt: TGTGCCGTGAGGGACAGCAACAATGAGCAGTTCTTC
j_gene: TRBJ2-1; abundance: NA; v_gene: TRBV18; d_gene: TRBD2; CDR3aa: CASSPLGGRGYNEQFF; CDR3nt: TGTGCCAGCTCACCTTTGGGCGGGAGAGGGTACAATGAGCAGTTCTTC
j_gene: TRBJ2-7; abundance: NA; v_gene: TRBV12-5; d_gene: TRBD2; CDR3aa: CASGLPPGLAGEGYEQYF; CDR3nt: TGTGCTAGTGGTTTGCCCCCGGGACTAGCGGGAGAGGGGTACGAGCAGTACTTC
j_gene: TRBJ2-2; abundance: NA; v_gene: TRBV6-2/TRBV6-3; d_gene: NA; CDR3aa: CASGALTGELVF; CDR3nt: TGTGCCAGCGGCGCTCTCACCGGGGAGCTGGTTTTT
j_gene: TRBJ1-1; abundance: NA; v_gene: TRBV10-3; d_gene: NA; CDR3aa: CAISEPRGRIDTEAFF; CDR3nt: TGTGCCATCAGTGAGCCCAGGGGACGTATCGACACTGAAGCTTTCTTT
j_gene: TRBJ2-1; abundance: many; v_gene: TRBV7-9; d_gene: TRBD2; CDR3aa: CASSSLIAGGQAYNEQFF; CDR3nt: TGTGCCAGCAGCTCCCTAATAGCGGGGGGGCAGGCCTACAATGAGCAGTTCTTC
j_gene: TRBJ2-2; abundance: many; v_gene: TRBV7-8; d_gene: NA; CDR3aa: CASSPLRELFF; CDR3nt: TGTGCCAGCAGCCCCCTCCGGGAGCTGTTTTTT
j_gene: TRBJ1-6; abundance: few; v_gene: TRBV6-9; d_gene: TRBD1; CDR3aa: CASSYHRGVSYNSPLHF; CDR3nt: TGTGCCAGCAGTTATCACAGGGGGGTCTCCTATAATTCACCCCTCCACTTT
j_gene: TRBJ2-1; abundance: NA; v_gene: TRBV2; d_gene: TRBD2; CDR3aa: CASSERLAGSYNEQFF; CDR3nt: TGTGCCAGCAGTGAAAGACTAGCGGGGAGCTACAATGAGCAGTTCTTC
j_gene: TRBJ2-1; abundance: many; v_gene: TRBV7-2; d_gene: TRBD1; CDR3aa: CASSFWTGDNEQFF; CDR3nt: TGTGCCAGCAGCTTCTGGACAGGAGACAATGAGCAGTTCTTC
j_gene: TRBJ1-1; abundance: many; v_gene: TRBV30; d_gene: TRBD1; CDR3aa: CAWSRDRNTEAFF; CDR3nt: TGTGCCTGGAGTCGGGACAGGAACACTGAAGCTTTCTTT
j_gene: TRBJ2-5; abundance: many; v_gene: TRBV7-9; d_gene: NA; CDR3aa: CASSPRTTGGQYF; CDR3nt: TGTGCCAGCAGCCCACGGACCACCGGAGGACAGTACTTC
j_gene: TRBJ2-2; abundance: many; v_gene: TRBV11-1; d_gene: TRBD2; CDR3aa: CASSWASGHRRGTGELFF; CDR3nt: TGTGCCAGCAGCTGGGCTAGCGGCCACCGCCGGGGCACCGGGGAGCTGTTTTTT
j_gene: TRBJ1-2; abundance: NA; v_gene: TRBV5-5; d_gene: TRBD1; CDR3aa: CASSLVVRGPQGYTF; CDR3nt: TGTGCCAGCAGCTTGGTTGTCAGGGGGCCCCAAGGCTACACCTTC
j_gene: TRBJ1-1; abundance: few; v_gene: TRBV29-1; d_gene: NA; CDR3aa: CSVASGTTEAFF; CDR3nt: TGCAGCGTTGCATCAGGGACCACTGAAGCTTTCTTT
j_gene: TRBJ1-1; abundance: NA; v_gene: TRBV4-1; d_gene: TRBD1; CDR3aa: CASSHRRQGANTEAFF; CDR3nt: TGCGCCAGCAGCCATCGCCGACAGGGGGCGAACACTGAAGCTTTCTTT
j_gene: TRBJ1-2; abundance: many; v_gene: TRBV6-5; d_gene: NA; CDR3aa: CASSYPPRGEGYTF; CDR3nt: TGTGCCAGCAGTTACCCGCCGAGGGGGGAGGGCTACACCTTC
j_gene: TRBJ1-4; abundance: many; v_gene: TRBV12-3/TRBV12-4; d_gene: NA; CDR3aa: CASSLSNFRGWNEKLFF; CDR3nt: TGTGCCAGCAGTTTGTCCAATTTTAGGGGTTGGAATGAAAAACTGTTTTTT
j_gene: TRBJ1-5; abundance: many; v_gene: TRBV6-2/TRBV6-3; d_gene: NA; CDR3aa: CASSYDGDSLRQHF; CDR3nt: TGTGCCAGCAGTTACGATGGCGACAGCCTCCGCCAGCATTTT
j_gene: TRBJ2-7; abundance: few; v_gene: TRBV6-5; d_gene: NA; CDR3aa: CASSSLLYRGSYEQYF; CDR3nt: TGTGCCAGCAGTTCCCTACTTTATAGAGGGTCCTACGAGCAGTACTTC
j_gene: TRBJ2-3; abundance: NA; v_gene: TRBV4-3; d_gene: TRBD1; CDR3aa: CASSQWTGVITDTQYF; CDR3nt: TGCGCCAGCAGCCAATGGACAGGGGTGATAACAGATACGCAGTATTTT
j_gene: TRBJ1-4; abundance: many; v_gene: TRBV18; d_gene: NA; CDR3aa: CASSIIATNEKLFF; CDR3nt: TGTGCCAGTTCAATAATTGCAACTAATGAAAAACTGTTTTTT
j_gene: TRBJ1-1; abundance: NA; v_gene: TRBV7-2; d_gene: TRBD1; CDR3aa: CASSQGQGYTEAFF; CDR3nt: TGTGCCAGCAGCCAGGGACAGGGGTACACTGAAGCTTTCTTT